This T cell receptor beta chain was captured in a study of shared clonotypes between healthy human individuals. This CDR3 comprises 15 residues. V gave up 4 bases and J gave up 13 bases; unmatched junction bases: 10. Germline V gives CDR1 ENHRY, CDR2 SYGVKD. TCRdb's table, derived via immunoSEQ multiplex PCR, lists solely in-frame clones and lacks some. This table has approximately 2.3 million clones, 90% to 95% appearing once. The sequence came from a man between 18 and 35 years old in good health. Some clones in this sample may be carry-over from other donors' samples. Sequenced sample: naive CD4+ T cells from PBMCs. The sample's subset: CD45RA+ positively selected. V gene TRBV10-3 combines with J gene TRBJ2-1; 13 bases map to TRBD2. The CDR3 DNA sequence: TGTGCCATCAGTGGGGGGACTAGCGGGGTTCGGGAACAGTTCTTC. As protein: CAISGGTSGVREQFF.